Listed below are T cell receptor beta chains from one sample, sequenced in a study of blood T cells in healthy people across ages. TCRdb used MiXCR to reprocess the 5' RACE reads, holding one entry per CDR3 protein. The repertoire consists of 1,800,000 or so distinct CDR3 sequences, with about two fifths occurring once and the leading ten covering about 23%. Sequenced material: blood. These receptor sequences come from a human donor in good health. Both conserved end residues are trimmed from each CDR3. Expanded clones are given a class, and other clones once, few, many or no size at all.

NA	TRBJ2-1	TRBV2	ASSAGGRLAGYSYNKQF
few	TRBJ2-5	TRBV5-1	ASSLSRGRGETQY
many	TRBJ2-3	TRBV9	ASGRADTQY
NA	TRBJ2-1	TRBV4-3	ASSLRPGTAYNEQF
NA	TRBJ2-3	TRBV7-9	ASSWTSGGRRHTQY
NA	TRBJ2-3	TRBV7-3	ASSLRGEGMRTQY
NA	TRBJ2-3	TRBV5-5	ASSAGPAKDTQY
NA	NA	TRBV21-1	AKQGIQFEETQY
few	TRBJ2-1	TRBV28	ASSPTGAFDEQF
NA	TRBJ1-1	TRBV5-1	ASTLGPLSGDNTEAF
NA	TRBJ2-7	TRBV5-1	ASSRPEDRGYEQY
few	TRBJ2-5	TRBV5-6	ASSSLRGQRETQY
NA	TRBJ1-1	TRBV10-3	AISESRGRAFGSEAF
few	TRBJ2-7	TRBV10-3	AIPPRPISYEQY
few	TRBJ2-1	TRBV6-1	ASSEEKGRRPYNEQF
few	TRBJ1-2	TRBV4-3	ASSQPGQGVAGGYT
NA	TRBJ2-1	TRBV6-5	ASSFGNRGRGEQF
NA	TRBJ2-4	TRBV7-2	ASSLWATLAKNIQY
few	TRBJ2-3	TRBV5-4	ASSLGRTPNTDTQY
few	TRBJ2-1	TRBV9	ASSVEVGLAGSEQF